This passage covers 5 T cell receptor beta chains from one sample sequenced in a study of blood T cell repertoires in COVID-19. Only in-frame clones appear in the TCRdb table, and some are missing; sequencing was by immunoSEQ multiplex PCR. This sample has about 320,000 clones, with 90% found just once. The sample consisted of PBMCs or T cells enriched from blood (not recorded which). Source of these receptors: a man in his sixties who had recovered from COVID-19.

The gene calls are TRBV6-1 and TRBJ1-6, with TRBD1 matching over 8 bases. The ends lost 2 bases at V and 8 bases at J; junction bases unmatched: 14. The CDR3 spans 18 residues. Germline V lookup: CDR1 MNHNS, CDR2 SASEGT. As DNA, the CDR3 is TGTGCCAGCAGTGAACTACCTAATATCCGGGACAGGTATTCACCCCTCCACTTT. Amino acids: CASSELPNIRDRYSPLHF.

V and J are TRBV19 and TRBJ2-3; 9 positions match TRBD2. Germline V CDR1 and CDR2: LNHDA, SQIVND (reference sequence). Trimming took 6 bases from V and 8 from J; bases not matched to a gene: 9. CDR3 length: 14 residues. The CDR3 bases are TGTGCCAGTAGAGGTAGCGGGAGAAGGACTACGCAGTATTTT. Its protein product is CASRGSGRRTTQYF.

The rearrangement joins TRBV5-6 to TRBJ2-1, with 12 bases matching TRBD2. CDR3 size: 15 residues. Unmatched junction bases numbered 0, after V lost 0 bases and J lost 5 bases. The germline CDR1 and CDR2 sequences are SGHDT and YYEEEE. The CDR3 DNA reads as TGTGCCAGCAGCTTGGGGACTAGCGGGAACAATGAGCAGTTCTTC. Encoded protein: CASSLGTSGNNEQFF. Looking up the rest from reference TRBV5-6 and TRBJ2-1 gives the full variable domain: DAGVTQSPTHLIKTRGQQVTLRCSPKSGHDTVSWYQQALGQGPQFIFQYYEEEERQRGNFPDRFSGHQFPNYSSELNVNALLLGDSALYLCASSLGTSGNNEQFFGPGTRLTVL.

The rearrangement uses TRBV6-5 and TRBJ2-1; TRBD2 is a possible D gene (6 bases). The CDR3 is 15 amino acids. Between the trimmed V and J ends, which lost 7 bases and 10 bases, there was a span of 23 bases. Germline loops: CDR1 MNHEY, CDR2 SVGAGI. CDR3 sequence reads: CASISAPMNGGEQFF. In DNA form, the CDR3 reads TGTGCCAGCATATCAGCTCCTATGAATGGGGGGGAGCAGTTCTTC.

This chain links TRBV19 with TRBJ2-7; weak D call: TRBD1 (5 bases). The CDR3 loop spans 12 amino acids. Per the germline V gene, CDR1 is LNHDA and CDR2 is SQIVND (reference sequence). V shed 9 bases and J shed 2 bases, with 11 bases lying between them. The CDR3 loop is CARDNRAYEQYF. The CDR3 nucleotides read TGTGCCAGGGACAACAGAGCCTACGAGCAGTACTTC.